The entry below describes one T cell receptor beta chain. Its antigen is as yet unknown. CDR1 is LGHNA, CDR2 YNFKEQ, per germline. V was clipped by 1 base and J by 3 bases; unmatched bases: 5. This CDR3 comprises 15 residues. The entry originates in a study of T cell responses to AZD1222 COVID-19 vaccine. Broader study findings: Donors skewed white British and female; clonal diversity was possibly underestimated.

Libraries were prepared by immunoSEQ multiplex PCR; TCRdb keeps only in-frame clonotypes and omits some of them. The table includes 110,000 to 150,000 clones, approximately 92% detected once. The sample here was peripheral blood, taken 28 days after the second AZD1222 dose. The source is an adult who received the AZD1222 COVID-19 vaccine. The chain uses TRBV4-2 and TRBJ1-1; TRBD1 matches at 7 bases. This CDR3 reads CASSQGRGQDTEAFF. The DNA of the CDR3 is TGTGCCAGCAGCCAAGGAAGGGGGCAGGACACTGAAGCTTTCTTT.